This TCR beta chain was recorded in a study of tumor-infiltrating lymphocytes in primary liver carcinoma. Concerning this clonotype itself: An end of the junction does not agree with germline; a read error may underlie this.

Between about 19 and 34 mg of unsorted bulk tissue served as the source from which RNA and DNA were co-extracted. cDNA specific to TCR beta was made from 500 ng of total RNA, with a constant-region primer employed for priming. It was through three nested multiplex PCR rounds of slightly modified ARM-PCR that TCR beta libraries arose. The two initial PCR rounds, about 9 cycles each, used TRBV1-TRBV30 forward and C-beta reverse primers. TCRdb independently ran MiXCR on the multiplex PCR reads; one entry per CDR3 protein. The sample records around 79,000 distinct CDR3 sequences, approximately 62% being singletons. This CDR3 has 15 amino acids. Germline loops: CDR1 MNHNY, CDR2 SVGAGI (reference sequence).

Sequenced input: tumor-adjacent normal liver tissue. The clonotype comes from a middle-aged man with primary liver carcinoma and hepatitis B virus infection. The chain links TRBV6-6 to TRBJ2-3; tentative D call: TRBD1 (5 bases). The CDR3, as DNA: TGTGCCAGCACCGACTTGGGGTGGGGCACAGATACGCAGTACTTT. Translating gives CASTDLGWGTDTQYF.